The entry that follows covers one T cell receptor beta chain sequence. This sample is drawn from a study of blood T cell repertoires in COVID-19. Across the study: Samples came from the United States, Italy and Spain, spanning acute and convalescent COVID-19.

The germline gives CDR1 LNHDA, CDR2 SQIVND (reference sequence). V shed 3 bases, J shed 3 bases, and the junction held 8 bases outside the gene matches. The CDR3 contains 16 residues. In the original analysis: For nucleated cells, counts were estimated from reference gene primer amplification. Profiled with immunoSEQ multiplex PCR; TCRdb holds only in-frame clones, not every one. That table furnishes V, J and clone size, whereas the DNA furnished D and trimming. The table has approximately 90,000 clones, around 86% seen once. What was sequenced was peripheral blood. V and J are TRBV19 and TRBJ2-7, with TRBD1 matching over 10 bases. The clonotype originates from a man in his fifties or sixties with COVID-19, enrolled during active disease. This chain's CDR3 is CASSIATGGESYEQYF. Here the CDR3 DNA reads TGTGCCAGTAGTATCGCGACAGGGGGCGAAAGCTACGAGCAGTACTTC.